These T cell receptor beta chains were read from a single sample in a study of vaccination effects on CD4 cells after COVID-19. Here immunoSEQ multiplex PCR was the method, and the copy in TCRdb shows in-frame clones only, minus some. The sample includes 14,000 or so clones, about 73% of them seen just once. Their recognized antigens are unknown. Sample: CD4+ T cells from PBMCs cultured with HCoV-NL63 spike peptides, taken after COVID-19 vaccination. All receptors derive from a human donor who had a prior SARS-CoV-2 infection. Each CDR3 is given with its conserved first and last residue. The D gene is left open where the match is weak. Clone size is given for some rows only: seen once, a few or many times, or a class if the clone is expanded.

CASSSTEPNEQFF	TGTGCCAGCAGCTCTACCGAACCGAATGAGCAGTTCTTC	TRBJ2-1	13	NA	TRBV6-6	NA
CASSPGELSGNTIYF	TGTGCCAGCAGCCCCGGGGAGCTCTCTGGAAACACCATATATTTT	TRBJ1-3	15	NA	TRBV5-4	NA
CASSSPYVALGDTQYF	TGTGCCAGCAGTTCACCCTATGTAGCTTTAGGGGATACGCAGTATTTT	TRBJ2-3	16	NA	TRBV2	NA
CASSPRLAGATDHEQYF	TGTGCCAGCAGCCCCAGACTAGCGGGAGCTACTGACCACGAGCAGTACTTC	TRBJ2-7	17	TRBD2	TRBV9	NA
CASSPLQTGGYEQYF	TGTGCCAGCTCACCACTTCAGACAGGGGGCTACGAGCAGTACTTC	TRBJ2-7	15	TRBD1	TRBV18	NA
CASSIGGRNQPQHF	TGTGCCAGTAGTATAGGGGGCCGAAATCAGCCCCAGCATTTT	TRBJ1-5	14	NA	TRBV19	NA
CAWSIAGGPRGQYF	TGTGCCTGGAGTATAGCGGGAGGGCCCCGTGGGCAGTACTTC	TRBJ2-7	14	TRBD2	TRBV30	NA
CSALWVGKLFF	TGCAGTGCTCTTTGGGTTGGAAAACTGTTTTTT	TRBJ1-4	11	NA	TRBV20-1	NA
CASSSELGTGAADTQYF	TGTGCCAGCAGCTCGGAGTTAGGGACAGGGGCGGCAGATACGCAGTATTTT	TRBJ2-3	17	TRBD1	TRBV7-8	NA
CASSSPTGVSYEQYF	TGTGCCAGCAGCTCCCCGACAGGGGTCTCCTACGAGCAGTACTTC	TRBJ2-7	15	TRBD1	TRBV7-9	NA
CATSDPGGLGSGANVLTF	TGTGCCACCAGTGATCCAGGGGGCCTGGGGTCTGGGGCCAACGTCCTGACTTTC	TRBJ2-6	18	TRBD1	TRBV24-1	NA
CASSVVGAGANVLTF	TGTGCCAGCAGCGTAGTTGGGGCTGGGGCCAACGTCCTGACTTTC	TRBJ2-6	15	NA	TRBV9	NA
CASRDRGLGEQYF	TGTGCCAGCAGGGACAGGGGGCTGGGCGAGCAGTACTTC	TRBJ2-7	13	TRBD1	TRBV2	NA
CASSLDPGRGNSPLHF	TGCGCCAGCAGCTTGGACCCGGGCCGAGGGAATTCACCCCTCCACTTT	TRBJ1-6	16	NA	TRBV5-1	few
CASSLRVSDTQYF	TGTGCCAGCAGCTTAAGGGTTTCAGATACGCAGTATTTT	TRBJ2-3	13	NA	TRBV11-3	NA
CASSSSVRGSTDTQYF	TGCGCCAGCAGCTCCAGCGTAAGGGGGAGCACAGATACGCAGTATTTT	TRBJ2-3	16	NA	TRBV5-1	NA
CASSLGQNYGYTF	TGTGCCAGCAGTTTAGGACAGAACTATGGCTACACCTTC	TRBJ1-2	13	NA	TRBV12-3/TRBV12-4	NA
CASSEPGHTPGGYGYTF	TGTGCCAGCAGTGAACCGGGACACACCCCAGGAGGCTATGGCTACACCTTC	TRBJ1-2	17	NA	TRBV6-1	NA
CASSLLAGAIGRRGNEQYF	TGCGCCAGCAGCTTGCTAGCGGGAGCGATCGGTCGCCGGGGGAACGAGCAGTACTTC	TRBJ2-7	19	TRBD2	TRBV5-1	NA
CASSFSQRYREQFF	TGTGCCAGCAGTTTCTCCCAAAGGTACCGTGAGCAGTTCTTC	TRBJ2-1	14	NA	TRBV27	NA
CASSRDSLTDTQYF	TGTGCCAGCAGTCGGGACAGCCTCACAGATACGCAGTATTTT	TRBJ2-3	14	TRBD1	TRBV28	once
CASSVQGAMDNEQFF	TGTGCCAGCAGCGTACAGGGGGCTATGGACAATGAGCAGTTCTTC	TRBJ2-1	15	TRBD1	TRBV9	NA
CASSLVAGSGETQYF	TGCGCCAGCAGCTTGGTAGCGGGCAGCGGAGAGACCCAGTACTTC	TRBJ2-5	15	TRBD2	TRBV5-1	NA